A single TCR beta chain is shown here with its context. This CDR3 contains 15 residues. Trimming removed 4 bases from V and 3 bases from J; junction bases left unmatched: 3. The germline V gene encodes CDR1 SNHLY and CDR2 FYNNEI. This record comes from a study of blood T cell repertoires in COVID-19. The protocol was immunoSEQ multiplex PCR, while the TCRdb copy is restricted to in-frame clones and leaves out a portion. The table records over 400,000 clones, 85% to 90% of them present only once. The clonotype was recovered from a woman aged 50 to 65 with COVID-19, enrolled during active disease. The chain employs TRBV2 and TRBJ2-1; 10 bases line up with TRBD2. Specimen: peripheral blood. DNA for the CDR3: TGTGCCAGCAGTGGACCTAGCGGGGGCTACAATGAGCAGTTCTTC. It codes for CASSGPSGGYNEQFF.